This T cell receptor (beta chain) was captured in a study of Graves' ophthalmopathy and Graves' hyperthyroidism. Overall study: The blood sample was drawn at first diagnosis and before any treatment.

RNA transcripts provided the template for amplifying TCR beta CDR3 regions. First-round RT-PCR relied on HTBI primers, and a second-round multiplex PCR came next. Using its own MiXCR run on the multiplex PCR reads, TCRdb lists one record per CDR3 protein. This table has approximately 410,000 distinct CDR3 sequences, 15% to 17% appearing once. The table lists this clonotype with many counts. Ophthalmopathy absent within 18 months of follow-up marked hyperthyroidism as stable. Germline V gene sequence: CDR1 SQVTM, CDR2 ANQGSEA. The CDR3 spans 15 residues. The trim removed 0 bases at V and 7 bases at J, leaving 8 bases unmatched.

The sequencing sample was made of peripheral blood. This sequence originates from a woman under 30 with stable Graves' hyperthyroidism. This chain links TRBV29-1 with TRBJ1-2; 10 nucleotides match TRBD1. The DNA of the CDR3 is TGCAGCGTTGAAGATCAGGACAGGGGGTATCGTGGCTACACCTTC. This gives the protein CSVEDQDRGYRGYTF.